These 9 T cell receptor beta chains were all obtained from the same sample, sequenced in a study of blood T cell repertoires in COVID-19. TCRdb keeps only in-frame clones here, not all; method: immunoSEQ multiplex PCR. The sample carries 84,000 or so clones, 81% recorded once. Sequencing input: peripheral blood. The receptor set was obtained from a human donor in a cohort sampled during active COVID-19.

This clone was found once. V usage is TRBV6-5 and J usage is TRBJ1-2, with D uncertain. CDR1 is MNHEY, CDR2 SVGAGI, per germline. The CDR3 is 13 amino acids. V was trimmed by 6 bases and J by 2 bases, leaving 10 bases between them. For the CDR3, the DNA is TGTGCCAGCAGCTCAACAGAGAACTATGGCTACACCTTC. Its translation is CASSSTENYGYTF.

The chain is built from TRBV30 and TRBJ1-1; D may be TRBD1 (6 bases). Trimming stripped 2 bases from V and 4 bases from J, with 17 bases between. The germline V gene encodes CDR1 GTSNPN and CDR2 SVGIG (reference sequence). This CDR3 has 15 residues. Here the CDR3 DNA reads TGTGCCTGGAGTTTCAGTGGGGGGGCTGTCACTGAAGCTTTCTTT. The encoded protein is CAWSFSGGAVTEAFF. Drawing the rest from reference TRBV30 and TRBJ1-1, the complete variable domain is SQTIHQWPATLVQPVGSPLSLECTVEGTSNPNLYWYRQAAGRGLQLLFYSVGIGQISSEVPQNLSASRPQDRQFILSSKKLLLSDSGFYLCAWSFSGGAVTEAFFGQGTRLTVV.

V and J are TRBV18 and TRBJ2-5; D possibly corresponds to TRBD2 (5 bases). The CDR3 length is 16 residues. Germline CDR1 and CDR2: KGHSH and LQKENI. The germline V and J ends were trimmed by 5 bases and 0 bases, with 16 bases remaining between them. In DNA form, the CDR3 reads TGTGCCAGCTCAGGGAGTGAGGCAGGCCACCAAGAGACCCAGTACTTC. It translates to CASSGSEAGHQETQYF.

The V call is TRBV3-1 (or the pseudogene TRBV3-2), the J call TRBJ2-3, with unresolved D. CDR1 is LGHDT, CDR2 YNNKEL, per germline (reference sequence). CDR3 length: 14 residues. The V and J ends lost 0 bases and 8 bases respectively, with 12 bases between them. The CDR3 DNA is TGTGCCAGCAGCCAAGAAGCTGCGCTTCCTACGCAGTATTTT. Protein: CASSQEAALPTQYF.

This clone has just one count. This rearrangement joins TRBV27 to TRBJ2-7; 7 nucleotides agree with TRBD1. The V and J ends lost 8 bases and 3 bases, in that order; junction bases with no gene match: 22. Germline assignment: CDR1 MNHEY and CDR2 SMNVEV (reference sequence). This CDR3 contains 18 residues. Here the CDR3 reads CASSLFPTTDRESYEQYF. Here the CDR3 DNA reads TGTGCCAGCTCTTTGTTCCCTACAACTGACAGGGAGAGCTACGAGCAGTACTTC.

The chain joins TRBV5-6 to TRBJ2-2; 10 nucleotides agree with TRBD2. The CDR3 sequence is 17 residues long. CDR1 is SGHDT, CDR2 YYEEEE, per germline. V was pared by 2 bases and J by 1 base, with 5 bases of the junction left unmatched. The CDR3 DNA is TGTGCCAGCAGCTTTTTCAGACTAGCGGGGAACACCGGGGAGCTGTTTTTT. It is translated as CASSFFRLAGNTGELFF.

The chain recombines TRBV27 with TRBJ1-4, with 7 bases lining up with TRBD1. The germline CDR1 and CDR2 sequences are MNHEY and SMNVEV (reference sequence). This CDR3 is built from 16 residues. The V segment lost 4 bases and the J segment 0 bases; nucleotides outside the gene matches: 5. The CDR3 region has the DNA TGTGCCAGCAGTTCTACGACAGGGTCAACTAATGAAAAACTGTTTTTT. Amino acids: CASSSTTGSTNEKLFF.

The CDR3 reads CASILEATEAFF. CDR3 DNA: TGTGCCAGTATACTGGAGGCCACTGAAGCTTTCTTT. The chain carries TRBV6-5 and TRBJ1-1, with D uncertain. This CDR3 comprises 12 residues. The V end lost 9 bases, the J end lost 4 bases, and 12 bases lay between the germline ends. Germline V gene lookup returns CDR1 MNHEY and CDR2 SVGAGI.

This sequence joins TRBV9 and TRBJ1-2; 10 nucleotides agree with TRBD1. From germline, CDR1 is SGDLS and CDR2 YYNGEE. The CDR3 has 16 amino acids. Trimming cost V 3 bases and J 7 bases; bases outside gene matches: 12. The DNA for the CDR3 is TGTGCCAGCAGCGCTGGTGACAGGGGGCGTCAAAGTGGCTACACCTTC. This translates into CASSAGDRGRQSGYTF.